This record concerns one T cell receptor beta chain sequence. The data belong to a study of blood T cell repertoires in COVID-19. Study information: Specimens from acute and convalescent COVID-19 originated in the United States, Italy and Spain. T cells, B-cell-depleted T cells, or PBMCs supplied cDNA or gDNA.

Germline V gene sequence: CDR1 SEHNR, CDR2 FQNEAQ (reference sequence). CDR3 size: 17 residues. The junction had 13 bases not matched to a gene; V was cut back by 7 bases and J by 2 bases. How the authors handled the data: Using reference gene primer amplification, nucleated cell counts were estimated. Assay used: immunoSEQ multiplex PCR; TCRdb lists only in-frame clones, some missing. That table gives V, J and clone size, and the DNA gave D and trimming. Among some 140,000 clones listed, just over 75% were seen once. The clonotype comes from a human donor in a cohort sampled during active COVID-19. This chain links TRBV7-9 with TRBJ2-2; 7 positions match TRBD2. Source material: peripheral blood. This chain's CDR3 is CASTPGLAVVNTGELFF. The CDR3 nucleotides are TGTGCCAGCACCCCCGGCCTAGCGGTGGTCAACACCGGGGAGCTGTTTTTT.